This TCR beta chain was retrieved from a study of blood T cell repertoires in COVID-19. Study summary: Samples representing acute and convalescent COVID-19 were sourced from the United States, Italy and Spain. In each case, the material was cDNA or gDNA derived from T cells, B-cell-depleted T cells, or PBMCs.

CDR1 and CDR2 (germline): ENHRY, SYGVKD. The CDR3 extends over 14 amino acids. V lost 10 bases to trimming and J lost 1 base, with 16 bases between them. In the study's own analysis: Scientists estimated how many nucleated cells there were by amplifying reference gene primers. Sequencing used immunoSEQ multiplex PCR; TCRdb keeps in-frame clones, though not all of them. V and J calls and clone size are given by that table; D and trimming were obtained from the DNA. The table lists some 100,000 clones, around nine tenths of them singletons. V and J are TRBV10-3 and TRBJ1-2; D not resolved. This sequence was found in a man aged 50-59 years with acute or convalescent COVID-19. The specimen was peripheral blood. The CDR3 coding sequence is TGTGCCACCCGAGGCGGCGGGGATAACTATGGCTACACCTTC. Translated, it gives CATRGGGDNYGYTF.